This T cell receptor (beta chain) comes out of a study of response to subunit inactivated influenza vaccine. Study-wide points: T cells newly recruited by each seasonal influenza vaccination are few, the authors suggested.

TCRdb analysed the RT-PCR reads with MiXCR anew, one entry per CDR3 protein. Here the sample spans about 480,000 distinct CDR3 sequences, 10% to 15% being singletons. Looked up from germline, CDR1 is SEHNR and CDR2 is FQNEAQ (reference sequence). This CDR3 is 16 amino acids long. V was shortened by 2 bases and J by 6 bases, with 17 bases between the two germline ends. Comment on this clonotype: Its specificity is not known.

J is TRBJ2-1 and V is TRBV7-9; the D gene could be TRBD1 or TRBD2 (5 bases each). Sequenced here: PBMCs from blood, sampled 45 days after vaccination. The source is a man aged 50 to 59 who received an inactivated influenza vaccine. CDR3 DNA sequence: TGTGCCAGCAGCTTACTTTCGGGACGCAAGACCAATGAGCAGTTCTTC. Protein sequence: CASSLLSGRKTNEQFF.